This TCR beta chain was identified in a study of shared clonotypes between healthy human individuals. The study's findings and limits: Sampling used blood alone; tissue repertoires probably differ.

Deep was the level at which the assay was run. TCRdb keeps only in-frame clones here, not all; method: immunoSEQ multiplex PCR. The table includes 490,000 or so clones, 70% to 85% detected once. The CDR3 totals 17 residues. Germline assignment: CDR1 LGHNA and CDR2 YSLEER. V was cut by 2 bases and J by 2 bases, with 16 bases left in between. Remarks on this clone: Its antigen is still unknown.

The sequence was collected from a woman in her thirties or forties in good health. Some clones in this sample may be carry-over from other donors' samples. This chain links TRBV4-3 with TRBJ1-3, with TRBD1 as a possible D gene (5 bases). The specimen was PBMCs. The CDR3 protein is CASSQNRGVLPGNTIYF. The CDR3 nucleotides are TGCGCCAGCAGCCAAAATCGAGGGGTTCTCCCTGGAAACACCATATATTTT.